This T cell receptor (beta chain) was found in a study of technical replicates of blood from a few donors (dated by TCRdb to the late 2010s). The library was produced with the immunoSEQ multiplex PCR assay. The immuneACCESS repertoire file appears here via TCRdb, limited to in-frame rearrangements. These files lack a portion of the clones; in checked studies, under half of the deficit traces to unresolved V genes, and the cause of the others is not known. In all, the sample holds more than 65,000 clones, and roughly 96% of those were seen once. The top ten hold about 0.31% of the sample. Turning to this clone: Its antigen is still unknown. Base qualities are not recorded, but no much larger clone differs from it by a single base.

The CDR1 and CDR2 encoded by the germline V gene (reference sequence) are LNHDA and SQIVND. The CDR3 starts with the cysteine, ends with the phenylalanine, and has 15 residues. Only CDR3 DNA is held: 45 bases, read in frame from base 1. V is cut by 11 bases and J by 2 bases, and the space between the germline ends is 19 bases. The sequenced sample consisted of T cells isolated from PBMCs. The receptor chain draws on TRBV19 and TRBJ2-1; the D gene is perhaps TRBD1, from 6 matching bases. The sequence was collected from a human donor in good health. The nucleotide sequence reads as follows: TGTGCCTCATCAAACCGGGACACCACCTACAATGAGCAGTTCTTC. This is translated as CASSNRDTTYNEQFF.